These T cell receptor beta chains were read from a single sample in a study of shared clonotypes between healthy human individuals. Sequenced by immunoSEQ multiplex PCR; TCRdb stores in-frame clones only, minus some. The sample includes millions of clones, about 95% of them seen just once. The sample taken for sequencing was naive CD4+ T cells sorted from blood. These receptors were obtained from a man younger than 35 in good health. Both conserved end residues are trimmed from each CDR3.

V gene	J gene	CDR3 protein
TRBV9	TRBJ2-5	ASSVATGGTQETQY
TRBV11-3	TRBJ2-7	ASSSQGGEQY
TRBV18	TRBJ1-5	ASSPPGTSNQPQH
TRBV30	TRBJ1-6	AWSAHPPGLGNSPLH
TRBV5-8	TRBJ2-7	ASSPYVGPYEQY
TRBV7-9	TRBJ1-2	ASSNEQVSHGYT
TRBV6-1	TRBJ1-5	ASRVSNQPQH
TRBV28	TRBJ2-5	ASSSRQGQETQY
TRBV2	TRBJ1-4	ASSARETEKLF
TRBV4-1	TRBJ1-4	ASSQGQGYEKLF
TRBV19	TRBJ2-7	ASSLRDRRTYEQY
TRBV10-3	TRBJ2-5	AISDAWTEGTQY
TRBV10-1	TRBJ2-5	ASSESGKETQY
TRBV14	TRBJ2-4	ASSQDTSARIQY
TRBV28	TRBJ2-2	ASRGAGELF
TRBV28	TRBJ2-7	ASSPTAKYTYEQY
TRBV30	TRBJ2-5	AWAGLAHRAQY
TRBV5-5	TRBJ2-7	ASSLYGPYEQY
TRBV18	TRBJ2-5	ASSPAGSQETQY
TRBV2	TRBJ1-1	ASRILGDRGTEAF
TRBV6-6	TRBJ1-1	ASKYFQMNTEAF
TRBV30	TRBJ2-2	AWSEAGRTPGELF
TRBV6-5	TRBJ2-7	ASSGSGLGVYEQY
TRBV6-1	TRBJ2-7	ASSGTDRITYEQY
TRBV6-1	TRBJ2-7	ASSEVGPYEQY
TRBV5-1	TRBJ2-2	ASSLSSGPNTGELF
TRBV25-1	TRBJ2-7	ASSESGTGYEQY
TRBV9	TRBJ2-3	ASSVVSGSVKGGGTDTQY
TRBV7-9	TRBJ1-1	ASSRDRWNTEAF
TRBV25-1	TRBJ2-3	AKDTLSNGVGTDTQY
TRBV9	TRBJ2-7	ASSVAPAPNSYEQY
TRBV7-6	TRBJ1-1	ASSLGHQNTEAF
TRBV6-5	TRBJ1-1	ASTQDRTVNTEAF
TRBV6-5	TRBJ1-1	ASMRGGGANTEAF
TRBV5-6	TRBJ1-1	ASSLVDRGSEAF
TRBV19	TRBJ2-5	ASRGRYQETQY
TRBV10-3	TRBJ1-6	AISESADNSPLH
TRBV13	TRBJ2-7	ASSFFSLAGGYEQY
TRBV10-3	TRBJ2-7	AISEGVDEQY
TRBV5-1	TRBJ2-2	ASRDTGNTGELF
TRBV10-1	TRBJ1-4	ASSESQGRLF
TRBV19	TRBJ1-6	ASSIRGPEYGSPLH
TRBV21-1	TRBJ2-1	ASSTSLAGGPSYNEQF
TRBV7-8	TRBJ1-6	ASSPRHRDDPPLH
TRBV7-9	TRBJ2-3	ASSAARTADTQY
TRBV30	TRBJ1-2	AWSENYGYT
TRBV6-4	TRBJ1-5	ASSPSAVNQPQH
TRBV6-1	TRBJ2-7	ASSETGTYEQY
TRBV19	TRBJ2-1	ASSMRSGDWDNEQF
TRBV28	TRBJ2-5	ASSTTPRETQY
TRBV9	TRBJ1-1	ASSLRQDMNTEAF
TRBV25-1	TRBJ1-2	ASSNVYGYT
TRBV7-8	TRBJ1-1	ASSSQAWGTEAF
TRBV30	TRBJ2-6	AWGNRAGANVLT
TRBV7-7	TRBJ2-5	ASSLTPGKETQY
TRBV5-4	TRBJ2-7	ASSLVGTGTYEQY
TRBV11-2	TRBJ1-2	ASSLDRNYGYT
TRBV6-1	TRBJ2-7	ASSETDGTYEQY